A single sample gave rise to the 29 T cell receptor beta chains below, sequenced in a study of cytomegalovirus exposure and HLA in healthy donors. PCR involved 60 Vbeta and 13 Jbeta primers. The method was immunoSEQ multiplex PCR; TCRdb's version includes in-frame clones alone and lacks a portion of them. The sample has over 80,000 clones, roughly four fifths seen once. Sample: PBMCs. Receptors were obtained from a man aged 25-45 years in good health and CMV-seropositive.

This clone was seen only a few times. The rearrangement links TRBV11-3 to TRBJ1-1, with D possibly matching TRBD1 (5 bases). Between the trimmed V and J ends, which lost 1 base and 0 bases, there was a span of 9 bases. CDR3 length: 15 residues. Germline loops: CDR1 SGHNT, CDR2 YENEEA. The CDR3 loop reads CASSLGDSMNTEAFF. The CDR3 nucleotides read TGTGCCAGCAGCTTAGGAGACAGCATGAACACTGAAGCTTTCTTT. Combining the CDR3 with reference TRBV11-3 and TRBJ1-1 gives the whole variable domain EAGVVQSPRYKIIEKKQPVAFWCNPISGHNTLYWYLQNLGQGPELLIRYENEEAVDDSQLPKDRFSAERLKGVDSTLKIQPAELGDSAVYLCASSLGDSMNTEAFFGQGTRLTVV.

The rearrangement uses TRBV28 and TRBJ2-2; D is perhaps TRBD1 (5 bases). Germline V gene sequence: CDR1 MDHEN, CDR2 SYDVKM. V shed 5 bases and J shed 5 bases, with 12 bases lying between them. The CDR3 is 14 amino acids. The CDR3 sequence is CASSRAGITGELFF. DNA of the CDR3: TGTGCCAGCAGTCGGGCAGGGATTACCGGGGAGCTGTTTTTT.

The rearrangement links TRBV5-1 to TRBJ2-5; 15 positions agree with TRBD2. The CDR3 spans 17 residues. Germline V lookup: CDR1 SGHRS, CDR2 YFSETQ. V was pared by 4 bases and J by 5 bases, with 9 bases of the junction left unmatched. Here the CDR3 reads CASSGGLAGGPGETQYF. In DNA form, the CDR3 reads TGCGCCAGCAGCGGAGGACTAGCGGGAGGGCCAGGTGAGACCCAGTACTTC.

This chain connects TRBV9 to TRBJ2-7, with a possible D match to TRBD2 (6 bases). CDR1 and CDR2 from the germline V gene are SGDLS and YYNGEE. The CDR3 spans 15 residues. V was cut by 4 bases and J by 0 bases, with 14 bases left in between. DNA for the CDR3: TGTGCCAGCAGCTACCGGGGAGGAAACTCCTACGAGCAGTACTTC. Protein product: CASSYRGGNSYEQYF.

The rearrangement uses TRBV2 and TRBJ2-7, with 9 nucleotides matching TRBD1. CDR1 is SNHLY and CDR2 is FYNNEI in the germline V gene. The CDR3 sequence is 14 residues long. V lost 6 bases to trimming and J lost 1 base; unmatched junction nucleotides: 4. The CDR3 sequence: CASSRDRESYEQYF. In DNA form, the CDR3 reads TGTGCCAGCAGCCGGGACAGGGAGTCCTACGAGCAGTACTTC.

This clone was seen more than once but under ten times. CDR3 sequence reads: CAISRYEEQPQHF. The CDR3 DNA reads TGTGCCATCAGTCGGTATGAAGAACAGCCCCAGCATTTT. The gene calls are TRBV10-3 and TRBJ1-5; the D is unclear. The V and J ends lost 5 bases and 7 bases respectively, with 12 bases between them. Germline loops: CDR1 ENHRY, CDR2 SYGVKD. The CDR3 covers 13 residues.

The J gene is TRBJ1-3, the V gene TRBV30; D remains ambiguous. Trimming left V 5 bases short and J 4 bases short, with 3 bases between. The CDR3 contains 10 residues. Germline loops: CDR1 GTSNPN, CDR2 SVGIG (reference sequence). CDR3 loop: CAWGGNTIYF. For the CDR3, the DNA is TGTGCCTGGGGCGGAAACACCATATATTTT.

The chain employs TRBV5-6 and TRBJ1-2, with D hard to call. Trimming removed 0 bases from V and 6 bases from J, with 9 bases in between. The CDR3 consists of 13 residues. Germline CDR1 is SGHDT and CDR2 is YYEEEE. The CDR3 DNA reads TGTGCCAGCAGCTTGGGGAGGACCAATGGCTACACCTTC. It is translated as CASSLGRTNGYTF.

V usage is TRBV28 and J usage is TRBJ1-1; D is unclear. The CDR3 loop spans 15 amino acids. CDR1 is MDHEN and CDR2 is SYDVKM in the germline V gene. V dropped 8 bases and J dropped 1 base, with 17 bases sitting between them. The CDR3 loop is CASEGEGSWNTEAFF. CDR3 in DNA: TGTGCCAGCGAGGGTGAAGGAAGCTGGAACACTGAAGCTTTCTTT.

The rearrangement uses TRBV5-1 and TRBJ2-3; TRBD1 matches 8 bases. This CDR3 is 14 amino acids long. V dropped 4 bases and J dropped 4; count of bases not matched to a gene: 5. Germline CDR1 and CDR2: SGHRS and YFSETQ. The CDR3 loop reads CASSPPDRADTQYF. The CDR3 nucleotides read TGCGCCAGCAGCCCCCCGGACAGGGCAGATACGCAGTATTTT.

V is TRBV28 and J is TRBJ2-7; 8 nucleotides align to TRBD2. CDR1 is MDHEN and CDR2 is SYDVKM in the germline V gene. V lost 2 bases to trimming and J lost 4 bases; unmatched junction nucleotides: 7. The CDR3 is 15 amino acids. CDR3 sequence: CASSLDTSGTYEQYF. CDR3 in DNA: TGTGCCAGCAGTTTAGATACTAGCGGTACTTACGAGCAGTACTTC.

J is TRBJ1-3 and V is TRBV19, with 8 bases that match TRBD1. The CDR3 loop spans 15 amino acids. The V gene end was trimmed by 5 bases and the J gene end by 2 bases; junction bases not matched to a gene: 5. The V gene's germline CDR1 is LNHDA and CDR2 SQIVND (reference sequence). CDR3 residues: CASSPRTGTGNTIYF. The CDR3, as DNA: TGTGCCAGTAGTCCCCGGACAGGGACTGGAAACACCATATATTTT.

This clone was picked up a small number of times. This rearrangement joins TRBV6-6 to TRBJ2-7; TRBD1 matches at 7 bases. The germline V gene encodes CDR1 MNHNY and CDR2 SVGAGI (reference sequence). The CDR3 has 13 residues. V was clipped by 4 bases and J by 1 base; unmatched bases: 1. CDR3 nucleotides: TGTGCCAGCAGTTGGGACAGATCCTACGAGCAGTACTTC. It translates to CASSWDRSYEQYF.

This chain links TRBV7-2 with TRBJ1-2; no clear D. CDR3 length: 11 amino acids. Trimming left V 3 bases short and J 6 bases short, with 5 bases between. Germline CDR1 is SGHTA and CDR2 is FQGNSA. The CDR3 loop is CASSFLDGYTF. CDR3 sequence (DNA): TGTGCCAGCAGCTTTCTCGATGGCTACACCTTC.

V is TRBV2 and J is TRBJ2-7; 9 bases are shared with TRBD1. Germline V gives CDR1 SNHLY, CDR2 FYNNEI. This CDR3 spans 15 amino acids. The trim removed 6 bases at V and 1 base at J, leaving 7 bases unmatched. The CDR3 bases are TGTGCCAGCAGGGGAGACAGGGGGGGGTCCTACGAGCAGTACTTC. Encoded protein: CASRGDRGGSYEQYF. Together with reference TRBV2 and TRBJ2-7, the CDR3 gives the full variable domain: EPEVTQTPSHQVTQMGQEVILRCVPISNHLYFYWYRQILGQKVEFLVSFYNNEISEKSEIFDDQFSVERPDGSNFTLKIRSTKLEDSAMYFCASRGDRGGSYEQYFGPGTRLTVT.

With respect to this clone: Other DNA variants within this sample encode the same CDR3. The chain carries TRBV2 and TRBJ2-7; 7 bases map to TRBD1. Trimming took 7 bases from V and 0 from J; bases not matched to a gene: 3. CDR1 and CDR2 from the germline V gene are SNHLY and FYNNEI. The CDR3 is made up of 13 amino acids. CDR3: CASTQGNSYEQYF. CDR3 DNA: TGTGCCAGCACACAGGGGAACTCCTACGAGCAGTACTTC.

The V call is TRBV6-5, the J call TRBJ2-1; TRBD2 is a possible D gene (5 bases). This CDR3 is built from 15 residues. The ends were cut back, 0 bases at V and 0 bases at J, with 6 bases in the middle. CDR1 is MNHEY, CDR2 SVGAGI, per germline. This chain's CDR3 is CASSYSGVSYNEQFF. CDR3 DNA sequence: TGTGCCAGCAGTTACTCGGGAGTCTCCTACAATGAGCAGTTCTTC.

The chain combines TRBV18 with TRBJ1-2, with 12 bases aligning to TRBD1. V lost 4 bases and J lost 0; bases outside the gene matches: 15. This CDR3 is built from 20 residues. In germline, CDR1 is KGHSH, CDR2 LQKENI. The CDR3: CASSLFSGTGGEWANYGYTF. The DNA for the CDR3 is TGTGCCAGCTCACTCTTTTCCGGGACAGGGGGCGAATGGGCTAACTATGGCTACACCTTC. Variable domain in full (rest from reference TRBV18 and TRBJ1-2): NAGVMQNPRHLVRRRGQEARLRCSPMKGHSHVYWYRQLPEEGLKFMVYLQKENIIDESGMPKERFSAEFPKEGPSILRIQQVVRGDSAAYFCASSLFSGTGGEWANYGYTFGSGTRLTVV.

The chain recombines TRBV6-5 with TRBJ2-7; no reliable D call. This CDR3 is 14 amino acids long. Trimming left V 2 bases short and J 0 bases short, with 8 bases between. Germline V gene data show CDR1 as MNHEY and CDR2 as SVGAGI. The CDR3 loop is CASSYGLSSYEQYF. As DNA, the CDR3 is TGTGCCAGCAGTTACGGGCTGTCCTCCTACGAGCAGTACTTC.

The chain carries TRBV23-1 and TRBJ2-7; tentatively, D is TRBD2 (6 bases). TRBV23-1 is filed as an ORF, its function uncertain. V dropped 2 bases and J dropped 2 bases, with 16 bases sitting between them. The CDR3 is 16 residues long. The CDR3 loop is CASSQRSGKTTYEQYF. In nucleotides, the CDR3 is TGCGCCAGCAGTCAACGTAGCGGAAAAACCACCTACGAGCAGTACTTC.

This chain joins TRBV28 and TRBJ1-5, with D possibly TRBD1 on 5 matching bases. The CDR3 sequence is 16 residues long. Per the germline V gene, CDR1 is MDHEN and CDR2 is SYDVKM. V lost 2 bases and J 3 bases, leaving 14 bases between the germline ends. CDR3 bases: TGTGCCAGCAGTTTAAGGGCAGGGCAACCCAATCAGCCCCAGCATTTT. Translating gives CASSLRAGQPNQPQHF.

This sequence joins TRBV5-1 and TRBJ2-1; possibly TRBD2 for D (6 bases). CDR1 and CDR2 from the germline V gene are SGHRS and YFSETQ. Trimming left V 1 base short and J 8 bases short, with 16 bases between. The CDR3 runs 15 residues. The CDR3: CASSLLAVPEYEQFF. Here the CDR3 DNA reads TGCGCCAGCAGCTTGTTAGCGGTCCCTGAGTATGAGCAGTTCTTC. Variable domain in full (rest from reference TRBV5-1 and TRBJ2-1): KAGVTQTPRYLIKTRGQQVTLSCSPISGHRSVSWYQQTPGQGLQFLFEYFSETQRNKGNFPGRFSGRQFSNSRSEMNVSTLELGDSALYLCASSLLAVPEYEQFFGPGTRLTVL.

This chain uses TRBV28 with TRBJ1-6; D remains unclear. Germline V lookup: CDR1 MDHEN, CDR2 SYDVKM. Trimming cost V 6 bases and J 8 bases, with 17 bases left between them. The CDR3 runs to 15 residues. CDR3 loop: CASSHPTFRDSPLHF. CDR3 in DNA: TGTGCCAGCAGCCATCCGACTTTTCGGGATTCACCCCTCCACTTT.

The CDR3: CASSFPSGYEQYF. CDR3 nucleotide sequence: TGTGCCAGCAGCTTCCCTTCAGGTTACGAGCAGTACTTC. The chain carries TRBV5-4 and TRBJ2-7; D gene ambiguous. The CDR3 is 13 residues long. V lost 2 bases to trimming and J lost 4 bases, with 10 bases between them. Per the germline V gene, CDR1 is SGHNT and CDR2 is YYREEE (reference sequence).

For the CDR3, the DNA is TGTGCCAGCAGAGACACTAGCGGGAGTATGACCTACAATGAGCAGTTCTTC. Translating gives CASRDTSGSMTYNEQFF. This rearrangement joins TRBV27 to TRBJ2-1; 11 positions match TRBD2. In germline, CDR1 is MNHEY, CDR2 SMNVEV (reference sequence). The J segment lost 2 bases and the V segment lost 6 bases, leaving 9 bases of the junction unmatched. The CDR3 has 17 amino acids.

The chain joins TRBV29-1 to TRBJ2-1; tentative D call: TRBD1 (6 bases). The CDR3 contains 14 residues. V was cut by 4 bases and J by 9 bases, with 19 bases left in between. CDR1 and CDR2 (germline): SQVTM, ANQGSEA. CDR3 DNA sequence: TGCAGCGTTGTTCGGGGACAAGTTTTGGGTGAGCAGTTCTTC. It yields the protein CSVVRGQVLGEQFF.

The chain couples TRBV5-1 to TRBJ2-5; D is unclear. The J call could be wrong; TRBJ2-7 is a better fit for the DNA end. This CDR3 region has 14 residues. CDR1 is SGHRS and CDR2 is YFSETQ in the germline V gene. The CDR3, as DNA: TGCGCCAGCAGCGTGAGCCGGGTCGACTACGAGCAGTACTTC. It translates to CASSVSRVDYEQYF.

V and J are TRBV7-8 and TRBJ2-2; D unclear. The ends were cut back, 5 bases at V and 6 bases at J, with 10 bases in the middle. Germline V CDR1 and CDR2: SGHVS, FQNEAQ. The CDR3 sequence is 13 residues long. CDR3 sequence (DNA): TGTGCCAGCAGCCATAGCAGCGCCGGGGAGCTGTTTTTT. Translated, it gives CASSHSSAGELFF.

In its sample, this clone was seen a few times. The chain combines TRBV18 with TRBJ2-1; TRBD2 matches at 10 bases. This CDR3 has 16 amino acids. Trimming cost V 6 bases and J 3 bases; bases outside gene matches: 8. Germline CDR1 reads KGHSH; CDR2 reads LQKENI. CDR3 in DNA: TGTGCCAGCTCTCTAATAGCGGGAGGAGGCTACAATGAGCAGTTCTTC. Translating it yields CASSLIAGGGYNEQFF.